These 6 T cell receptor beta chains were all obtained from the same sample, sequenced in a study of cytomegalovirus exposure and HLA in healthy donors. The PCR ran on 60 Vbeta and 13 Jbeta primers. The data were produced by immunoSEQ multiplex PCR, yet TCRdb's version contains in-frame clones alone and is incomplete. The sample includes about 140,000 clones, just under 80% seen only once; the top ten take approximately 2.1%. Sequencing was carried out using PBMCs. The source of these receptors is a young man in good health and CMV-seronegative.

The chain employs TRBV5-6 and TRBJ1-2; D unclear. Germline V lookup: CDR1 SGHDT, CDR2 YYEEEE. The CDR3 spans 14 residues. V was trimmed by 1 base and J by 4 bases, leaving 11 bases between them. The CDR3 reads CASSLQVVGYGYTF. The CDR3, as DNA: TGTGCCAGCAGCTTGCAGGTAGTCGGCTATGGCTACACCTTC. The full variable domain, in which reference TRBV5-6 and TRBJ1-2 provide the parts outside the CDR3, is DAGVTQSPTHLIKTRGQQVTLRCSPKSGHDTVSWYQQALGQGPQFIFQYYEEEERQRGNFPDRFSGHQFPNYSSELNVNALLLGDSALYLCASSLQVVGYGYTFGSGTRLTVV.

The gene calls are TRBV4-1 and TRBJ1-2; TRBD1 aligns across 8 bases. The CDR3 has 15 amino acids. The germline V gene has CDR1 MGHRA and CDR2 YSYEKL. V was clipped by 5 bases and J by 4 bases; unmatched bases: 9. The CDR3 protein is CASSSGQGTSYGYTF. The CDR3 DNA is TGCGCCAGCAGCTCCGGACAGGGTACTTCCTATGGCTACACCTTC.

The chain employs TRBV18 and TRBJ2-1; 7 bases map to TRBD2. J was trimmed by 0 bases and V by 2 bases; bases with no gene match: 7. Germline V CDR1 and CDR2: KGHSH, LQKENI. The length of the CDR3 is 17 residues. The CDR3 nucleotides are TGTGCCAGCTCACCAAGGGCTAGCGGAAGCTCCTACAATGAGCAGTTCTTC. It is translated as CASSPRASGSSYNEQFF.

This clone was counted a few times. V and J are TRBV7-7 and TRBJ2-1; 9 bases match TRBD2. The length of the CDR3 is 15 residues. The germline V gene encodes CDR1 SSHAT and CDR2 FNYEAQ (reference sequence). Trimming removed 2 bases from V and 4 bases from J; junction bases left unmatched: 3. The CDR3 DNA reads as TGTGCCAGCAGCTTACTAGCGGGACCGTACAATGAGCAGTTCTTC. It translates to CASSLLAGPYNEQFF.

The V and J genes are TRBV18 and TRBJ1-2; 9 nucleotides line up with TRBD1. The V gene's germline CDR1 is KGHSH and CDR2 LQKENI. The CDR3 loop spans 15 amino acids. Trimming at V came to 0 bases and at J to 8 bases, leaving 7 bases not matched to a gene. CDR3: CASSPPWTGADGYTF. CDR3 DNA: TGTGCCAGCTCACCACCGTGGACAGGGGCGGACGGCTACACCTTC.

The V gene is TRBV10-3, the J gene TRBJ2-7; a weak D match, TRBD1 (6 bases). V dropped 6 bases and J dropped 2 bases, with 23 bases sitting between them. The CDR3 consists of 17 residues. The V gene's germline CDR1 is ENHRY and CDR2 SYGVKD. The CDR3 coding sequence is TGTGCCATCAGCGACAGACAGGTAGGCCCTCTTCCCTACGAGCAGTACTTC. Protein sequence: CAISDRQVGPLPYEQYF.